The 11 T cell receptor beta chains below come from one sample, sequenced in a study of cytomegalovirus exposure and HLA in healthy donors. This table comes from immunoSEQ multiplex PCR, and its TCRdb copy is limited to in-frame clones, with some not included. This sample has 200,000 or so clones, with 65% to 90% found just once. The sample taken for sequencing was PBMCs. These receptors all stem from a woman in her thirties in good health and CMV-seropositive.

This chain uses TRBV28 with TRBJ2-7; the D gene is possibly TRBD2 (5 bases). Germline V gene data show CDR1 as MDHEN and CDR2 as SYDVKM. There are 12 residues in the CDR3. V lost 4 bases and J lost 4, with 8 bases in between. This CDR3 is CASSWTGYEQYF. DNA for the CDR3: TGTGCCAGCAGTTGGACGGGATACGAGCAGTACTTC.

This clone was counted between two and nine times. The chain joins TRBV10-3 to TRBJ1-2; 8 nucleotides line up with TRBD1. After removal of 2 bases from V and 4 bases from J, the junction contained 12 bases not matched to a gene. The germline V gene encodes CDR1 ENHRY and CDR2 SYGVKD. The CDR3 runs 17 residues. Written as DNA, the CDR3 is TGTGCCATCAGTGAGGGAACCTCGGGACAGGTCGGCTATGGCTACACCTTC. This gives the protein CAISEGTSGQVGYGYTF.

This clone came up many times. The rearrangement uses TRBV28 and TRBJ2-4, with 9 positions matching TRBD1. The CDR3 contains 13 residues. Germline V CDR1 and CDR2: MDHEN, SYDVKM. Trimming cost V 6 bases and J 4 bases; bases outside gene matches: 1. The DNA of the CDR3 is TGTGCCAGCAGGGGGACAGGGAAAAACATTCAGTACTTC. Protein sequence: CASRGTGKNIQYF.

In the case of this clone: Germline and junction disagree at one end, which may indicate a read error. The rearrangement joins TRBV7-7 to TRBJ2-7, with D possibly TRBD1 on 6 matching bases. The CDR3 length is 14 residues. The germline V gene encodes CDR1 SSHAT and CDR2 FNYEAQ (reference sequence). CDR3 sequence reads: CASSQDSHSYEQYF. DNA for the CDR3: TGTGCTAGCAGCCAGGACAGCCACAGCTACGAGCAGTACTTC.

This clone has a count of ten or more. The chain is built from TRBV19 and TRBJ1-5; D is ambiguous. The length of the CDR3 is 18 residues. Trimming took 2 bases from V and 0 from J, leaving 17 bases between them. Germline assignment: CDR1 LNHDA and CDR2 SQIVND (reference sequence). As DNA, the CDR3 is TGTGCCAGTAGTATACCGGGGAGAGGAATTTATAGCAATCAGCCCCAGCATTTT. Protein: CASSIPGRGIYSNQPQHF.

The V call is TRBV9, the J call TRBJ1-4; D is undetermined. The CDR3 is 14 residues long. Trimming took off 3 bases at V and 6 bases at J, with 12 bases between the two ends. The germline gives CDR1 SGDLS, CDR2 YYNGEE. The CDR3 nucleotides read TGTGCCAGCAGCGCCGACCCCGGGTATGAAAAACTGTTTTTT. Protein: CASSADPGYEKLFF.

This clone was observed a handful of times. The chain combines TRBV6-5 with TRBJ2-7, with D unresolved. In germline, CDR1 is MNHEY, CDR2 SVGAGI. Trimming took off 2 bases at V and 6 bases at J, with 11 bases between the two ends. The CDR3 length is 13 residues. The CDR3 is CASSYMVGAEQYF. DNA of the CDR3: TGTGCCAGCAGTTACATGGTCGGAGCCGAGCAGTACTTC.

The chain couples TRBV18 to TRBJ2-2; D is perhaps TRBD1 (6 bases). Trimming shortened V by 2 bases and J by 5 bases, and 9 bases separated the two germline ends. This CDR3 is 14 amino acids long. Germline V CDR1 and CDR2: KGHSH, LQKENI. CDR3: CASSPTGQTGELFF. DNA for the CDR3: TGTGCCAGCTCACCAACTGGACAGACCGGGGAGCTGTTTTTT.

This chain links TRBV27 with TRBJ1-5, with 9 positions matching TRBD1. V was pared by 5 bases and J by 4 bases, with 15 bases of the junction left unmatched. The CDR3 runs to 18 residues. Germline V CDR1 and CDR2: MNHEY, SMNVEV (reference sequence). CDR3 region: CASSLLPPGQGENQPQHF. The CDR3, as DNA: TGTGCCAGCAGTCTCCTACCTCCGGGACAGGGTGAGAATCAGCCCCAGCATTTT.

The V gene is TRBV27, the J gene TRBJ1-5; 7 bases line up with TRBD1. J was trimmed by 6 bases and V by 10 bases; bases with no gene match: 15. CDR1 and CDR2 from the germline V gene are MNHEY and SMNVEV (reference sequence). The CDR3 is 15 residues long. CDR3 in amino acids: CATRREGAASQPQHF. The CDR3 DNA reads TGTGCCACCCGCCGAGAGGGGGCGGCGAGTCAGCCCCAGCATTTT.

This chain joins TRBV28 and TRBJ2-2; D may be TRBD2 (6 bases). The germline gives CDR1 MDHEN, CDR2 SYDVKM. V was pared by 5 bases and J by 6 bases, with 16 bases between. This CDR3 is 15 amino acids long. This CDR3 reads CASSPYLGEAGELFF. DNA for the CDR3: TGTGCCAGCAGTCCCTACTTGGGGGAGGCCGGGGAGCTGTTTTTT.